This TCR beta chain was profiled in a study of tumor and adjacent non-tumor tissue in lung cancer. For the study at large: The cohort had roughly 11 adenocarcinoma, a couple of squamous cell and 1 small cell patients.

TCRbeta libraries were built with three rounds of nested PCR, modified from ARM-PCR. TCRdb redid the calling of the multiplex PCR reads with MiXCR, one entry per CDR3 protein. The profile covers about 110,000 distinct CDR3 sequences, with more than 70% appearing a single time and under 45% taken by the ten largest. Points from the study as a whole: Tumor TCR diversity, when higher, was linked to shorter survival.

Remarks on this clonotype: Its antigen is still unknown.

CDR1 is DFQATT, CDR2 SNEGSKA, per germline (reference sequence). This CDR3 comprises 14 residues. Deletions cut 5 bases from V and 0 bases from J, with 14 bases between. The template was RNA from unsorted bulk tissue. This chain joins TRBV20-1 and TRBJ2-7, with D maybe TRBD2 (5 bases). This clonotype originated in a woman aged 55-70 years with non-small cell lung cancer. The sample comprised lung tumor tissue. In DNA form, the CDR3 reads TGCAGTGCTGGAGCCGGAGGTAACTCCTACGAGCAGTACTTC. As protein: CSAGAGGNSYEQYF.